Following are 12 T cell receptor beta chains from one sample sequenced in a study of blood T cell repertoires in COVID-19. TCRdb's table, derived via immunoSEQ multiplex PCR, lists solely in-frame clones and lacks some. This sample has about 53,000 clones, with 87% found just once. The sequenced sample consisted of peripheral blood. All receptors derive from a man aged 45 to 65 with acute or convalescent COVID-19.

Only one count was recorded for this clone. The V call is TRBV10-1, the J call TRBJ1-4, with 7 bases that match TRBD1. V was pared by 1 base and J by 7 bases, with 6 bases of the junction left unmatched. The V gene's germline CDR1 is WNHNN and CDR2 SYGVQD (reference sequence). This CDR3 is built from 15 residues. The CDR3 bases are TGCGCCAGCAGTGAGTACAGGGGATTTCCTGAAAAACTGTTTTTT. Translating gives CASSEYRGFPEKLFF.

V and J are TRBV6-5 and TRBJ1-2; TRBD1 agrees at 9 bases. This CDR3 contains 15 residues. After removal of 1 base from V and 4 bases from J, the junction contained 4 bases not matched to a gene. Germline CDR1 reads MNHEY; CDR2 reads SVGAGI. The CDR3 loop reads CASSYLTGGGYGYTF. In DNA, the CDR3 is TGTGCCAGCAGTTACTTGACAGGGGGAGGCTATGGCTACACCTTC.

V and J are TRBV2 and TRBJ1-1, with D hard to call. V lost 2 bases, J lost 5 bases, and 12 bases lay in between. Germline values: CDR1 SNHLY, CDR2 FYNNEI. The CDR3 extends over 14 amino acids. CDR3 residues: CASSEREGRTEAFF. CDR3 bases: TGTGCCAGCAGTGAACGGGAGGGCAGGACTGAAGCTTTCTTT.

V is TRBV6-5 and J is TRBJ1-6; 8 bases map to TRBD1. J lost 15 bases, V lost 2 bases, and 12 bases had no gene match. This CDR3 region has 15 residues. CDR1 and CDR2 (germline): MNHEY, SVGAGI. CDR3: CASSYQNRGGLNLHF. The CDR3 region has the DNA TGTGCCAGCAGTTACCAAAACAGGGGGGGGTTGAACCTCCACTTT.

This sequence joins TRBV7-3 and TRBJ2-1; 10 nucleotides agree with TRBD2. J gave up 3 bases and V 6 bases, and 8 bases lay outside the gene matches. Germline CDR1 and CDR2: SGHTA and FQGTGA. The CDR3 covers 16 residues. Here the CDR3 reads CASRLSSGSVYNEQFF. CDR3 in DNA: TGTGCCAGCAGGTTATCTAGCGGGAGTGTCTACAATGAGCAGTTCTTC.

The chain carries TRBV6-4 and TRBJ2-3; D perhaps matches TRBD1 (5 bases). Germline V gives CDR1 MRHNA, CDR2 SNTAGT. The CDR3 has 14 residues. With 4 bases removed from V and 1 base from J, the gap between germline ends came to 9 bases. CDR3 DNA: TGTGCCAGCAGTGCTACAGGCGGCACAGATACGCAGTATTTT. The encoded protein is CASSATGGTDTQYF.

The chain employs TRBV19 and TRBJ1-2, with D possibly matching TRBD1 (6 bases). V was pared by 7 bases and J by 5 bases, with 23 bases between. This CDR3 spans 16 amino acids. CDR1 is LNHDA, CDR2 SQIVND, per germline (reference sequence). The DNA for the CDR3 is TGTGCCAGTATCCTCCGTCGGGGGGCTGAGGTTTATGGCTACACCTTC. Its protein product is CASILRRGAEVYGYTF. The full variable domain, in which reference TRBV19 and TRBJ1-2 provide the parts outside the CDR3, is DGGITQSPKYLFRKEGQNVTLSCEQNLNHDAMYWYRQDPGQGLRLIYYSQIVNDFQKGDIAEGYSVSREKKESFPLTVTSAQKNPTAFYLCASILRRGAEVYGYTFGSGTRLTVV.

The chain uses TRBV6-5 and TRBJ1-2, with D perhaps matching TRBD1 (5 bases). The germline V gene encodes CDR1 MNHEY and CDR2 SVGAGI. The CDR3 runs 16 residues. V dropped 2 bases and J dropped 2 bases, with 15 bases sitting between them. The CDR3 sequence is CASSYGYGGNNYGYTF. CDR3 sequence (DNA): TGTGCCAGCAGTTACGGTTACGGGGGTAACAACTATGGCTACACCTTC.

The chain is built from TRBV20-1 and TRBJ1-3, with TRBD1 matching 8 bases. The CDR3 is 17 residues long. CDR1 and CDR2 (germline): DFQATT, SNEGSKA (reference sequence). V shed 3 bases and J 0 bases; nucleotides not matched to a gene: 10. CDR3 residues: CSASFQGAFLSGNTIYF. The CDR3, as DNA: TGCAGTGCTAGTTTTCAGGGGGCCTTTCTCTCTGGAAACACCATATATTTT.

This chain joins TRBV7-9 and TRBJ2-1, with a possible D match to TRBD2 (6 bases). The ends were cut back, 3 bases at V and 2 bases at J, with 8 bases in the middle. CDR3 length equals 14 residues. CDR1 and CDR2 from the germline V gene are SEHNR and FQNEAQ (reference sequence). CDR3 nucleotide sequence: TGTGCCAGCAGCTTGTCTAGCGCCTACAATGAGCAGTTCTTC. It specifies CASSLSSAYNEQFF.

V and J are TRBV5-6 and TRBJ1-1, with 7 bases matching TRBD1. CDR1 is SGHDT, CDR2 YYEEEE, per germline. J was trimmed by 10 bases and V by 2 bases; bases with no gene match: 11. This CDR3 is 14 amino acids long. The CDR3 here is CASSFRGGFVGAFF. CDR3 DNA: TGTGCCAGCAGCTTTAGAGGGGGCTTTGTTGGAGCTTTCTTT.

This chain connects TRBV3-1 (or the pseudogene TRBV3-2) to TRBJ2-3, with D unclear. The V gene's germline CDR1 is LGHDT and CDR2 YNNKEL (reference sequence). This CDR3 is built from 12 residues. V was shortened by 4 bases and J by 6 bases, with 8 bases between the two germline ends. For the CDR3, the DNA is TGTGCCAGCAGCCTTACGAGGGATACGCAGTATTTT. This gives the protein CASSLTRDTQYF.